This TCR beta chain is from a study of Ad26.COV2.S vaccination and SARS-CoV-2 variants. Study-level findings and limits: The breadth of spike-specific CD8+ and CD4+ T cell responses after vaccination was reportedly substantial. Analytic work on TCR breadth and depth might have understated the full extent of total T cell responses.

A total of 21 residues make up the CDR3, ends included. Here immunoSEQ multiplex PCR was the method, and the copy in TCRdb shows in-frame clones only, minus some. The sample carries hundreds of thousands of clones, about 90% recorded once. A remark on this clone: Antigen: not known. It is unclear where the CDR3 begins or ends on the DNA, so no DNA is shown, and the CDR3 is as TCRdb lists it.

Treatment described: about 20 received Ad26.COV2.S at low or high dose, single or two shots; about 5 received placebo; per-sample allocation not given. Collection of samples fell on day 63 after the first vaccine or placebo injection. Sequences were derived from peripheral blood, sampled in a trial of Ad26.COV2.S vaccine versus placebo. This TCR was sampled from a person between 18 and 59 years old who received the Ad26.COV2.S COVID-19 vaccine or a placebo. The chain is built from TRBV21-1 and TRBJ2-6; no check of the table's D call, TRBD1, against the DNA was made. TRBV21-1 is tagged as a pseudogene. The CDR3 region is CASSEFDYLQGFGSGANVLTF.